The 22 T cell receptor beta chains below come from one sample, sequenced in a study of PD-1 blockade in classical Hodgkin lymphoma (dated by TCRdb to about 2020). Library generation was performed with the immunoSEQ multiplex PCR assay. Imported from immuneACCESS, the table was reduced by TCRdb to in-frame sequences with V and J called. These copies leave out some clones; in studies compared against another copy, an unresolved V gene accounts for under half, and the cause of the remainder is not known. Counted in this sample were about 97,000 clones; over 70% of them appeared once. The top ten constitute less than 15% of the sample. This sample's time point label indicates: cycle 1 day 1 (C1D1), immediately before nivolumab initiation. Every trial patient had relapsed after autologous stem cell transplantation, and cohorts A, B and C differed in prior brentuximab vedotin exposure. Source: peripheral blood mononuclear cells (PBMCs), taken at baseline. These receptors were obtained from a human donor with classical Hodgkin lymphoma.

The rearrangement joins TRBV18 to TRBJ2-7; 10 bases are shared with TRBD1. V was pared by 6 bases and J by 4 bases, with 9 bases of the junction left unmatched. Looked up from germline, CDR1 is KGHSH and CDR2 is LQKENI. The CDR3 is 15 amino acids. Here the CDR3 reads CASSQGQGSLYEQYF. CDR3 DNA: TGTGCCAGCTCCCAGGGACAGGGGAGCCTGTACGAGCAGTACTTC.

V gene TRBV7-2 combines with J gene TRBJ2-1; D is unclear. V was trimmed by 1 base and J by 1 base, leaving 14 bases between them. The CDR3 length is 17 residues. Germline V gene data show CDR1 as SGHTA and CDR2 as FQGNSA. CDR3 DNA sequence: TGTGCCAGCAGCTTAGGACCCCGTGGAGAATCCTACAATGAGCAGTTCTTC. Residues: CASSLGPRGESYNEQFF.

The chain is built from TRBV25-1 and TRBJ2-2, with D perhaps being TRBD1 or TRBD2 (6 bases each). Per germline, CDR1 MGHDK and CDR2 SYGVNS. The CDR3 has 13 amino acids. Trimming cost V 6 bases and J 4 bases, with 9 bases left between them. Here the CDR3 reads CASRRGVTGELFF. DNA for the CDR3: TGTGCCAGCAGGAGGGGGGTCACCGGGGAGCTGTTTTTT.

The rearrangement links TRBV7-2 to TRBJ1-3; D gene ambiguous. The CDR3 runs 14 residues. Germline V gene data show CDR1 as SGHTA and CDR2 as FQGNSA. V was pared by 0 bases and J by 6 bases, with 9 bases between. The CDR3 DNA is TGTGCCAGCAGCTTAGCAGGTTTTGAAAACACCATATATTTT. Protein sequence: CASSLAGFENTIYF.

V gene TRBV2 combines with J gene TRBJ2-5; 8 bases map to TRBD2. Germline V lookup: CDR1 SNHLY, CDR2 FYNNEI. J was trimmed by 7 bases and V by 7 bases; bases with no gene match: 8. This CDR3 spans 13 amino acids. The CDR3: CASNSGGAGTQYF. Here the CDR3 DNA reads TGTGCCAGCAATTCGGGGGGGGCCGGGACCCAGTACTTC. Combining the CDR3 with reference TRBV2 and TRBJ2-5 gives the whole variable domain EPEVTQTPSHQVTQMGQEVILRCVPISNHLYFYWYRQILGQKVEFLVSFYNNEISEKSEIFDDQFSVERPDGSNFTLKIRSTKLEDSAMYFCASNSGGAGTQYFGPGTRLLVL.

This clone has a single count. The chain joins TRBV19 to TRBJ2-7; D gene unclear. This CDR3 is 13 amino acids long. V shed 5 bases and J shed 0 bases, with 8 bases lying between them. CDR1 LNHDA and CDR2 SQIVND come from the germline V gene (reference sequence). CDR3 residues: CASSPASSYEQYF. The CDR3 region has the DNA TGTGCCAGTAGTCCAGCCTCCTCCTACGAGCAGTACTTC.

The chain has TRBV10-1 and TRBJ2-7, with D possibly TRBD1 on 6 matching bases. CDR3 length: 13 amino acids. V gave up 5 bases and J gave up 6 bases, with 14 bases separating them. The germline CDR1 and CDR2 sequences are WNHNN and SYGVQD (reference sequence). The CDR3 region is CASSRNRVGEQYF. The CDR3 nucleotides read TGCGCCAGCAGTCGCAACAGGGTTGGCGAGCAGTACTTC.

This clone was recorded only once. The V and J genes are TRBV5-8 and TRBJ2-2; D is uncertain. Germline V gene data show CDR1 as SGHTS and CDR2 as YDEGEE. V was pared by 4 bases and J by 3 bases, with 4 bases between. The CDR3 runs 12 residues. CDR3 sequence: CASSHYTGELFF. Here the CDR3 DNA reads TGTGCCAGCAGCCACTACACCGGGGAGCTGTTTTTT.

This chain joins TRBV28 and TRBJ1-4, with TRBD1 as a possible D gene (6 bases). The CDR3 is 14 residues long. Germline V gives CDR1 MDHEN, CDR2 SYDVKM. Trimming left V 6 bases short and J 4 bases short, with 12 bases between. The CDR3 region is CASRGTRVNEKLFF. Here the CDR3 DNA reads TGTGCCAGCAGGGGGACACGCGTTAATGAAAAACTGTTTTTT.

In this sample, this clone turned up once. The chain links TRBV6-1 to TRBJ2-1, with D unclear. Germline CDR1 and CDR2: MNHNS and SASEGT. The CDR3 covers 13 residues. V shed 4 bases and J shed 16 bases, with 20 bases lying between them. CDR3 DNA: TGTGCCAGCAGTGTCCCGACGGGTTCAAGTTTTTTCTTC. It yields the protein CASSVPTGSSFFF.

This chain connects TRBV7-2 to TRBJ2-5; TRBD1 is a possible D gene (5 bases). The DNA end lines up better with TRBJ2-7; the J call may be wrong. Per germline, CDR1 SGHTA and CDR2 FQGNSA. The CDR3 is 16 residues long. The CDR3 bases are TGTGCCAGCAGCTTAGCTGCGGCAGGGAAGCTCTACGAGCAGTACTTC. Protein sequence: CASSLAAAGKLYEQYF.

The chain uses TRBV5-4 and TRBJ1-2; D not resolved. CDR3 size: 12 residues. Germline CDR1 is SGHNT and CDR2 is YYREEE (reference sequence). V lost 5 bases and J 4 bases, leaving 9 bases between the germline ends. The CDR3 here is CASRSNVYGYTF. CDR3 in DNA: TGTGCCAGCAGATCGAACGTCTATGGCTACACCTTC.

This clone has only one observation. In DNA form, the CDR3 reads TGCGCCAGCAGCTTGCGGACAGGGACCGGGGAGCTGTTTTTT. It specifies CASSLRTGTGELFF. The chain links TRBV5-1 to TRBJ2-2, with TRBD1 matching 8 bases. Germline CDR1 SGHRS, CDR2 YFSETQ. The CDR3 length is 14 residues. Trimming took 1 base from V and 5 from J; bases not matched to a gene: 1.

This chain joins TRBV9 and TRBJ1-1; TRBD1 agrees at 7 bases. The trim removed 5 bases at V and 1 base at J, leaving 8 bases unmatched. The CDR3 runs 15 residues. CDR1 SGDLS and CDR2 YYNGEE come from the germline V gene. CDR3 amino acids: CASRARQGGNTEAFF. For the CDR3, the DNA is TGTGCCAGCAGAGCCCGACAGGGAGGGAACACTGAAGCTTTCTTT.

This rearrangement joins TRBV6-6 to TRBJ1-1; D not resolved. The V and J ends lost 7 bases and 1 base respectively, with 10 bases between them. Germline CDR1 reads MNHNY; CDR2 reads SVGAGI (reference sequence). This CDR3 spans 13 amino acids. Here the CDR3 reads CASTNSGNTEAFF. CDR3 sequence (DNA): TGTGCCAGCACCAACTCTGGGAACACTGAAGCTTTCTTT.

This chain's CDR3 is CASSSRQGGFEQYF. CDR3 nucleotide sequence: TGTGCCAGCAGCTCGAGACAGGGGGGGTTCGAGCAGTACTTC. The V and J genes are TRBV5-4 and TRBJ2-7; the match to TRBD1 covers 9 bases. The trim removed 3 bases at V and 6 bases at J, leaving 7 bases unmatched. The CDR3 length is 14 residues. Germline lookup yields CDR1 SGHNT and CDR2 YYREEE (reference sequence).

This clone counts as medium-sized. The chain combines TRBV14 with TRBJ2-5; 9 positions match TRBD1. The CDR3 has 18 residues. V gave up 4 bases and J gave up 4 bases; unmatched junction bases: 16. Germline V gene lookup returns CDR1 SGHDN and CDR2 FVKESK. The DNA for the CDR3 is TGTGCCAGCAGCCCCCCCTCCCGGGACAGGGTTTGGGGAGAGACCCAGTACTTC. Amino acids: CASSPPSRDRVWGETQYF.

This chain connects TRBV2 to TRBJ2-3; 7 bases agree with TRBD1. This CDR3 contains 14 residues. Germline V lookup: CDR1 SNHLY, CDR2 FYNNEI. With 3 bases clipped from V and 2 bases from J, the junction kept 2 bases outside the gene matches. CDR3 in amino acids: CASSERGLTDTQYF. As DNA, the CDR3 is TGTGCCAGCAGTGAGAGGGGGCTCACAGATACGCAGTATTTT.

This chain connects TRBV30 to TRBJ1-2; D is possibly TRBD1 (5 bases). There are 13 residues in the CDR3. Germline V gene sequence: CDR1 GTSNPN, CDR2 SVGIG (reference sequence). V lost 3 bases and J lost 8, with 16 bases in between. The CDR3 coding sequence is TGTGCCTGGAGCCCCGCGGGGGGACTGGGCTACACCTTC. This translates into CAWSPAGGLGYTF.

The chain joins TRBV7-8 to TRBJ1-2; D unclear. The CDR3 length is 12 residues. The ends were cut back, 1 base at V and 6 bases at J, with 6 bases in the middle. The V gene's germline CDR1 is SGHVS and CDR2 FQNEAQ. The DNA of the CDR3 is TGTGCCAGCAGCTTAGGGAACAATGGCTACACCTTC. It specifies CASSLGNNGYTF.

This clone showed up just once. J is TRBJ2-7 and V is TRBV10-3; D may match TRBD1 or TRBD2 (5 bases each). V lost 2 bases to trimming and J lost 6 bases, with 17 bases between them. CDR1 ENHRY and CDR2 SYGVKD come from the germline V gene. The CDR3 length is 15 residues. As DNA, the CDR3 is TGTGCCATCAGTGAGCAGGGCCCCGACCGGGGCGAGCAGTACTTC. This codes for CAISEQGPDRGEQYF.

This rearrangement joins TRBV10-1 to TRBJ1-1; weak D call: TRBD1 (5 bases). Per germline, CDR1 WNHNN and CDR2 SYGVQD (reference sequence). The CDR3 consists of 14 residues. The V gene lost 7 bases and the J gene lost 4 bases, with 16 bases spanning the gap. The CDR3 region has the DNA TGCGCCAGCACCCGGGACCTAAAGTTCACTGAAGCTTTCTTT. Translating gives CASTRDLKFTEAFF.